A single sample gave rise to the 19 T cell receptor beta chains below, sequenced in a study of blood T cell repertoires in COVID-19 (dated by TCRdb to 2019 to 2021). Library preparation used the immunoSEQ multiplex PCR assay. TCRdb's version of the immuneACCESS table is confined to in-frame rearrangements and falls short of the full clone set. An unresolved V gene accounts for under half of the shortfall where checked; the remainder is of unknown origin. The sample table contains more than 150,000 clones; only one count was recorded for roughly 76% of them. Around 12% of the sample lies in the top ten. Input material: peripheral blood. These receptors all come from a woman older than 75 with COVID-19, enrolled during active disease.

The chain has TRBV2 and TRBJ2-1, with 8 bases aligning to TRBD1. Looked up from germline, CDR1 is SNHLY and CDR2 is FYNNEI. The J segment lost 8 bases and the V segment lost 5 bases, leaving 5 bases of the junction unmatched. The CDR3 is made up of 13 amino acids. The CDR3 DNA sequence: TGTGCCAGCAGTCCCGACAGGGGACATGAGCAGTTCTTC. Translation gives CASSPDRGHEQFF.

The rearrangement uses TRBV19 and TRBJ2-1; 10 nucleotides agree with TRBD1. The CDR3 consists of 14 residues. The germline V gene encodes CDR1 LNHDA and CDR2 SQIVND (reference sequence). V lost 7 bases and J lost 9; bases outside the gene matches: 9. CDR3 amino acids: CASKTGGGFREQFF. The CDR3 DNA reads as TGTGCCAGTAAGACAGGGGGCGGTTTCCGTGAGCAGTTCTTC.

The chain recombines TRBV2 with TRBJ2-7; tentative D call: TRBD1 (6 bases). Looked up from germline, CDR1 is SNHLY and CDR2 is FYNNEI. The CDR3 runs 16 residues. Trimming pared 6 bases from V and 1 base from J, leaving 19 bases between. DNA of the CDR3: TGTGCCAGCAGCCGCTTGGGGACACCCGTTTCCTACGAGCAGTACTTC. The encoded protein is CASSRLGTPVSYEQYF. Combining the CDR3 with reference TRBV2 and TRBJ2-7 gives the whole variable domain EPEVTQTPSHQVTQMGQEVILRCVPISNHLYFYWYRQILGQKVEFLVSFYNNEISEKSEIFDDQFSVERPDGSNFTLKIRSTKLEDSAMYFCASSRLGTPVSYEQYFGPGTRLTVT.

The CDR3 nucleotides read TGTGCCAGCAGCCGCGTTGGACAGGGAGTGTACGAGCAGTACTTC. Its translation is CASSRVGQGVYEQYF. The chain uses TRBV7-8 and TRBJ2-7; 8 bases are a match to TRBD1. The V gene end was trimmed by 5 bases and the J gene end by 4 bases; junction bases not matched to a gene: 10. The germline V gene has CDR1 SGHVS and CDR2 FQNEAQ. The CDR3 extends over 15 amino acids.

In DNA form, the CDR3 reads TGCGCCAGCAGCGAACAGGGGTACACTGAAGCTTTCTTT. Its protein is CASSEQGYTEAFF. This sequence joins TRBV4-1 and TRBJ1-1; 7 bases match TRBD1. The CDR3 runs 13 residues. V dropped 5 bases and J dropped 3; count of bases not matched to a gene: 3. Germline assignment: CDR1 MGHRA and CDR2 YSYEKL.

V usage is TRBV24-1 and J usage is TRBJ2-5; 9 bases map to TRBD2. Germline lookup yields CDR1 KGHDR and CDR2 SFDVKD. This CDR3 comprises 17 residues. J was trimmed by 3 bases and V by 1 base; bases with no gene match: 8. The CDR3 sequence is CATSDLPSGGSEETQYF. The CDR3 DNA reads TGTGCCACCAGTGATTTACCCAGCGGGGGGTCAGAAGAGACCCAGTACTTC.

The rearrangement uses TRBV5-8 and TRBJ1-1; D not certain. The CDR3 is 16 residues long. Germline lookup yields CDR1 SGHTS and CDR2 YDEGEE. Trimming shortened V by 4 bases and J by 3 bases, and 19 bases separated the two germline ends. This CDR3 is CASSRSLGLWDTEAFF. The DNA for the CDR3 is TGTGCCAGCAGCCGATCCCTCGGGTTATGGGACACTGAAGCTTTCTTT.

The V call is TRBV19, the J call TRBJ2-1; 7 bases match TRBD1. The trim removed 6 bases at V and 4 bases at J, leaving 9 bases unmatched. Germline assignment: CDR1 LNHDA and CDR2 SQIVND (reference sequence). The CDR3 covers 15 residues. CDR3 nucleotides: TGTGCCAGTAGCCACCGGGACAGAGAGTACAATGAGCAGTTCTTC. Its translation: CASSHRDREYNEQFF.

This chain connects TRBV19 to TRBJ2-1; 7 bases are shared with TRBD2. Germline V gene sequence: CDR1 LNHDA, CDR2 SQIVND (reference sequence). CDR3 length equals 16 residues. The ends lost 3 bases at V and 2 bases at J; junction bases unmatched: 7. CDR3 in DNA: TGTGCCAGTAGTATCTTCGACGGGAGGCCCTACAATGAGCAGTTCTTC. This translates into CASSIFDGRPYNEQFF.

The chain joins TRBV6-2 or TRBV6-3 to TRBJ1-1; D call uncertain. Per germline, CDR1 MNHEY and CDR2 SVGEGT. Trimming removed 2 bases at V and 2 bases at J, with 15 bases between. This CDR3 spans 16 amino acids. The CDR3 DNA reads TGTGCCAGCAGTTACGAGTGGCAGCGACCTAACACTGAAGCTTTCTTT. Encoded protein: CASSYEWQRPNTEAFF.

This sequence joins TRBV14 and TRBJ1-1; 8 bases line up with TRBD1. The germline V gene has CDR1 SGHDN and CDR2 FVKESK. V lost 5 bases, J lost 4 bases, and 3 bases stayed unmatched. CDR3 length equals 13 residues. CDR3 coding DNA: TGTGCCAGCAGCGTTACAGGGGGCACTGAAGCTTTCTTT. Translation: CASSVTGGTEAFF. The full variable domain, rest sourced from reference TRBV14 and TRBJ1-1, is EAGVTQFPSHSVIEKGQTVTLRCDPISGHDNLYWYRRVMGKEIKFLLHFVKESKQDESGMPNNRFLAERTGGTYSTLKVQPAELEDSGVYFCASSVTGGTEAFFGQGTRLTVV.

This chain uses TRBV5-3 with TRBJ1-5; 7 bases are a match to TRBD1. TRBV5-3 has ORF status, its function being uncertain. V gave up 1 base and J gave up 2 bases; unmatched junction bases: 3. The CDR3 is made up of 15 amino acids. The CDR3 DNA is TGTGCCAGAAGCTTGAGCCAGGGGGGCAATCAGCCCCAGCATTTT. Translation gives CARSLSQGGNQPQHF.

In this sample, this clone turned up once. The V call is TRBV2, the J call TRBJ2-1; D is unresolved. V lost 0 bases, J lost 7 bases, and 4 bases lay in between. This CDR3 comprises 12 residues. The germline CDR1 and CDR2 sequences are SNHLY and FYNNEI. The DNA of the CDR3 is TGTGCCAGCAGTGAAGCGCGGAATGAGCAGTTCTTC. Protein sequence: CASSEARNEQFF.

This sequence joins TRBV5-4 and TRBJ1-2; D may be TRBD1 (5 bases). Germline V gene lookup returns CDR1 SGHNT and CDR2 YYREEE (reference sequence). The CDR3 loop spans 14 amino acids. V dropped 3 bases and J dropped 11 bases, with 20 bases sitting between them. The CDR3 sequence is CASSSGSGQSVYTF. DNA of the CDR3: TGTGCCAGCAGCTCTGGGTCAGGGCAGAGCGTATACACCTTC.

This rearrangement joins TRBV7-8 to TRBJ2-1; 11 bases match TRBD2. CDR1 is SGHVS and CDR2 is FQNEAQ in the germline V gene. After removal of 8 bases from V and 9 bases from J, the junction contained 12 bases not matched to a gene. This CDR3 has 15 amino acids. CDR3 bases: TGTGCCAGCGGCCCGCTAGCGGGAGGTCGAGGTGAGCAGTTCTTC. Its protein product is CASGPLAGGRGEQFF.

V is TRBV24-1 and J is TRBJ1-1, with 8 bases that match TRBD1. Germline values: CDR1 KGHDR, CDR2 SFDVKD. CDR3 length: 13 residues. Trimming took 5 bases from V and 7 from J; bases not matched to a gene: 5. The CDR3, as DNA: TGTGCCACCAGTGCGCAGGGGGCGAGTGAAGCTTTCTTT. Translation gives CATSAQGASEAFF.

A remark on this clone: A junction boundary mismatches the germline segment, possibly from a read error. The genes are TRBV28 and TRBJ2-7; possibly TRBD2 for D (6 bases). The CDR3 is 13 amino acids. Germline CDR1 is MDHEN and CDR2 is SYDVKM. CDR3 in amino acids: CACRDFLGDEQYF. The CDR3 nucleotides read TGTGCCTGCAGGGACTTCCTCGGGGACGAGCAGTACTTC.

V gene TRBV11-2 combines with J gene TRBJ2-1; D is unclear. The CDR3 has 16 residues. The germline CDR1 and CDR2 sequences are SGHAT and FQNNGV. Trimming took 5 bases from V and 5 from J, leaving 19 bases between them. Here the CDR3 DNA reads TGTGCCAGCAGCCTAGGCTGGCGGATGAATAACAATGAGCAGTTCTTC. It is translated as CASSLGWRMNNNEQFF.

The chain is built from TRBV9 and TRBJ2-5; 9 nucleotides agree with TRBD2. After removal of 0 bases from V and 5 bases from J, the junction contained 2 bases not matched to a gene. The CDR3 runs to 14 residues. CDR1 is SGDLS and CDR2 is YYNGEE in the germline V gene. The CDR3 coding sequence is TGTGCCAGCAGCGTAGTAGCGGGAGAGGAGACCCAGTACTTC. Residues: CASSVVAGEETQYF.